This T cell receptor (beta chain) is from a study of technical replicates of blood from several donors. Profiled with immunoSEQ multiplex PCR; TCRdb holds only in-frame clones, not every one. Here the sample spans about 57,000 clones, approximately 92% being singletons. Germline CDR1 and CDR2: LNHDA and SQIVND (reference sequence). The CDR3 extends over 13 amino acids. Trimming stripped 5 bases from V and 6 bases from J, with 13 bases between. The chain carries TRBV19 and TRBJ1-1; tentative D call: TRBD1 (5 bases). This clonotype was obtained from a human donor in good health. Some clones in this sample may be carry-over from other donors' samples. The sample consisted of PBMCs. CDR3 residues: CASSVGWGAEAFF. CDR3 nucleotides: TGTGCCAGTAGTGTAGGATGGGGCGCTGAAGCTTTCTTT.